The next 31 T cell receptor beta chains were all read from a single sample in a study of blood T cells in healthy people across ages. The use of a sample-barcoded 5' primer and a J-beta primer mix characterized a second PCR of roughly 7 to 12 cycles. TCRdb fed the 5' RACE reads into MiXCR, producing one record per CDR3 protein. The data show under 850,000 distinct CDR3 sequences, around 36% seen once. Sequencing was performed on blood. All receptors derive from a young man in good health.

As concerns this clonotype: No conserved phenylalanine or tryptophan is present at the end of the CDR3, so a read error is the likely explanation. The chain recombines TRBV2 with TRBJ2-3; a possible D gene is TRBD1 (6 bases). Looked up from germline, CDR1 is SNHLY and CDR2 is FYNNEI. The CDR3 spans 15 residues. Deletions cut 8 bases from V and 2 bases from J, with 17 bases between. This CDR3 reads CASSMRTAFTDTQYS. The CDR3 DNA follows: TGTGCCAGCTCCATGAGGACAGCTTTCACAGATACGCAGTATTCT.

This rearrangement joins TRBV15 to TRBJ2-2; 7 bases line up with TRBD1. This CDR3 is built from 15 residues. Germline V gene lookup returns CDR1 LNHNV and CDR2 YYDKDF (reference sequence). V gave up 1 base and J gave up 1 base; unmatched junction bases: 0. The CDR3 loop is CATSRGDRNTGELFF. The CDR3 DNA reads as TGTGCCACCAGCAGAGGGGACAGGAACACCGGGGAGCTGTTTTTT. Based on the CDR3 plus reference TRBV15 and TRBJ2-2, the full variable domain is DAMVIQNPRYQVTQFGKPVTLSCSQTLNHNVMYWYQQKSSQAPKLLFHYYDKDFNNEADTPDNFQSRRPNTSFCFLDIRSPGLGDTAMYLCATSRGDRNTGELFFGEGSRLTVL.

V is TRBV7-2 and J is TRBJ2-5; D may correspond to TRBD1 or TRBD2 (5 bases each). This CDR3 contains 16 residues. Germline CDR1 is SGHTA and CDR2 is FQGNSA. V was trimmed by 1 base and J by 5 bases, leaving 17 bases between them. The CDR3 loop reads CASSLVGDARRETQYF. CDR3 coding DNA: TGTGCCAGCAGCTTAGTTGGGGACGCCCGGAGGGAGACCCAGTACTTC.

The CDR3 sequence is CAISESARGSGKNTEAFF. In nucleotides, the CDR3 is TGTGCCATCAGTGAGTCAGCCAGGGGATCCGGGAAAAACACTGAAGCTTTCTTT. The chain carries TRBV10-3 and TRBJ1-1, with a weak D call TRBD1 (6 bases). V dropped 0 bases and J dropped 2 bases, with 19 bases sitting between them. This CDR3 spans 18 amino acids. CDR1 is ENHRY, CDR2 SYGVKD, per germline.

This clonotype has only a few counts. The chain employs TRBV27 and TRBJ1-4; D is uncertain. Germline lookup yields CDR1 MNHEY and CDR2 SMNVEV (reference sequence). The V and J ends lost 8 bases and 2 bases respectively, with 15 bases between them. The CDR3 has 15 residues. CDR3 protein: CASRKGSGTNEKLFF. Here the CDR3 DNA reads TGTGCCAGCCGAAAAGGCAGTGGGACTAATGAAAAACTGTTTTTT.

This clonotype has at least ten counts. This chain joins TRBV5-1 and TRBJ1-2; TRBD1 might be the D (6 bases). Germline CDR1 and CDR2: SGHRS and YFSETQ. Trimming stripped 0 bases from V and 4 bases from J, with 10 bases between. This CDR3 region has 14 residues. CDR3 protein: CASSLDLQGYGYTF. The CDR3 bases are TGCGCCAGCAGCTTGGATTTACAGGGCTATGGCTACACCTTC.

The chain is built from TRBV12-3 or TRBV12-4 and TRBJ1-2; D possibly corresponds to TRBD1 (5 bases). Trimming removed 6 bases at V and 8 bases at J, with 16 bases between. The CDR3 extends over 13 amino acids. This CDR3 is CASRAQGFRGYTF. The CDR3 DNA reads as TGTGCCAGCAGAGCCCAGGGATTCCGCGGCTACACCTTC.

The V gene is TRBV10-3, the J gene TRBJ2-7, with 7 bases aligning to TRBD1. The germline gives CDR1 ENHRY, CDR2 SYGVKD. This CDR3 has 16 amino acids. V lost 3 bases and J lost 4; bases outside the gene matches: 12. CDR3 nucleotides: TGTGCCATCAGTGAAACCGCAAGGGGGCTGCTTTACGAGCAGTACTTC. It yields the protein CAISETARGLLYEQYF.

This clonotype was detected ten times or more. The chain employs TRBV3-1 and TRBJ1-2; D not certain. The V gene's germline CDR1 is LGHDT and CDR2 YNNKEL (reference sequence). Trimming took 0 bases from V and 8 from J, leaving 16 bases between them. The CDR3 is 15 residues long. CDR3 DNA: TGTGCCAGCAGCCAAGATCAGCAGGTTAGACGCGGCTACACCTTC. It is translated as CASSQDQQVRRGYTF.

As concerns this clonotype: This clone may be a read error of a much larger clone one base away. The chain is built from TRBV7-2 and TRBJ2-1; TRBD2 might be the D (6 bases). TRBJ2-7 explains the end of the DNA better; the J call may be wrong. The germline V gene has CDR1 SGHTA and CDR2 FQGNSA. The CDR3 extends over 15 amino acids. The CDR3 loop is CASSLTGDSYNEQYF. In DNA, the CDR3 is TGTGCCAGCAGCCTTACCGGGGACTCCTACAATGAGCAGTACTTC.

V usage is TRBV7-9 and J usage is TRBJ1-2; 11 nucleotides agree with TRBD1. The germline CDR1 and CDR2 sequences are SEHNR and FQNEAQ (reference sequence). With V trimmed by 8 bases and J by 8 bases, 13 bases remained unmatched. This CDR3 spans 15 amino acids. CDR3 region: CASGYGTGGHAGYTF. CDR3 sequence (DNA): TGTGCCAGCGGCTACGGGACAGGGGGACATGCGGGCTACACCTTC.

The chain is built from TRBV29-1 and TRBJ1-4; possibly TRBD1 for D (6 bases). Germline CDR1 is SQVTM and CDR2 is ANQGSEA. This CDR3 region has 16 residues. Deletions cut 0 bases from V and 7 bases from J, with 18 bases between. CDR3 DNA sequence: TGCAGCGTTGAAGAGCGGCGGCAGGGGATACGTGAAAAACTGTTTTTT. It translates to CSVEERRQGIREKLFF.

This clonotype has a handful of counts. J is TRBJ2-3 and V is TRBV5-1; D might be TRBD2 (5 bases). Germline lookup yields CDR1 SGHRS and CDR2 YFSETQ. V lost 1 base to trimming and J lost 2 bases, with 11 bases between them. This CDR3 is 15 amino acids long. The CDR3 DNA sequence: TGCGCCAGCAGCTTGACGGGAAAGTTCACAGATACGCAGTATTTT. Amino acids: CASSLTGKFTDTQYF.

Worth noting for this clonotype: One end of the junction does not line up with germline, which may come from a read error. The DNA for the CDR3 is TGTGCCAGCAGGGAAGGGGGCGCCGAGAGCTCCTACAATGAGCAGTTCTTC. Translation gives CASREGGAESSYNEQFF. The rearrangement uses TRBV6-1 and TRBJ2-1; TRBD1 aligns across 7 bases. Germline V gene sequence: CDR1 MNHNS, CDR2 SASEGT. CDR3 length equals 17 residues.

On this clonotype itself: A read error may be the cause here, since a much bigger clone is one base away. J is TRBJ2-1 and V is TRBV12-3 or TRBV12-4; possible D gene TRBD1, 6 bases. This CDR3 has 16 amino acids. Trimming stripped 3 bases from V and 0 bases from J, with 12 bases between. The CDR3 DNA reads TGTGCCAGCAGTTTCCATGGGGGCAGCTCCTACAATGAGCAGTTCTTC. The encoded protein is CASSFHGGSSYNEQFF.

The gene calls are TRBV7-3 and TRBJ1-1, with D unclear. The germline CDR1 and CDR2 sequences are SGHTA and FQGTGA. Trimming took 1 base from V and 0 from J, leaving 9 bases between them. This CDR3 contains 15 residues. The CDR3 region is CASSLKGKMNTEAFF. CDR3 DNA: TGTGCCAGCAGCTTAAAAGGGAAGATGAACACTGAAGCTTTCTTT.

The V call is TRBV24-1, the J call TRBJ1-2; D ambiguous. V was clipped by 9 bases and J by 3 bases, with 13 bases between them. CDR1 is KGHDR and CDR2 is SFDVKD in the germline V gene. The CDR3 is 13 amino acids. Here the CDR3 DNA reads TGTGCCACCTCCGGGTCGGCGGACTATGGCTACACCTTC. Its translation is CATSGSADYGYTF.

On this clonotype: One base away lies a much larger clone, so this may be a sequencing read error. The CDR3 ends on some other residue instead of the conserved phenylalanine or tryptophan, so this is likely a read error. The chain links TRBV12-3 or TRBV12-4 to TRBJ2-5; D remains unclear. V lost 3 bases and J 1 base, leaving 9 bases between the germline ends. This CDR3 comprises 14 residues. The CDR3 loop is CASSFTAIQETQYV. The CDR3 bases are TGTGCCAGCAGTTTCACGGCTATCCAAGAGACCCAGTACGTC.

This clonotype was observed a handful of times. This chain connects TRBV12-3 or TRBV12-4 to TRBJ2-3; TRBD1 is a possible D gene (6 bases). Trimming cost V 9 bases and J 2 bases, with 12 bases left between them. The CDR3 contains 13 residues. As DNA, the CDR3 is TGTGCCAGTTCAATGGGGGCCACAGATACGCAGTATTTT. As protein: CASSMGATDTQYF.

Comment on this clonotype: One end of the junction does not line up with germline, which may come from a read error. The V and J genes are TRBV7-9 and TRBJ1-1; unclear D gene. The CDR3 length is 15 residues. Germline CDR1 and CDR2: SEHNR and FQNEAQ (reference sequence). CDR3 in DNA: TGTGCCAGCAGCTTCCGGACGGGAATGAACGCTGAAGCTTTCTTT. The encoded protein is CASSFRTGMNAEAFF.

Turning to this clonotype: A much larger clone differs from this one at a single base, so this may be a read error. The chain joins TRBV9 to TRBJ2-3; 9 bases are shared with TRBD1. CDR1 is SGDLS, CDR2 YYNGEE, per germline. V shed 3 bases, J shed 1 base, and the junction held 3 bases outside the gene matches. The CDR3 runs 15 residues. The CDR3 region is CASSAGTGRTDTQYF. CDR3 coding DNA: TGTGCCAGCAGCGCCGGGACAGGGCGCACAGATACGCAGTATTTT.

The chain has TRBV15 and TRBJ2-1; D unresolved. The CDR3 is 12 amino acids. The V gene's germline CDR1 is LNHNV and CDR2 YYDKDF (reference sequence). The ends were cut back, 5 bases at V and 8 bases at J, with 10 bases in the middle. The DNA of the CDR3 is TGTGCCACCAGCCCCTCCGGTGATGAGCAGTTCTTC. Its protein product is CATSPSGDEQFF.

The chain recombines TRBV15 with TRBJ1-5; D not certain. Germline V gene sequence: CDR1 LNHNV, CDR2 YYDKDF (reference sequence). Trimming stripped 7 bases from V and 5 bases from J, with 9 bases between. This CDR3 has 12 residues. The CDR3 sequence is CATKTSDQPQHF. The CDR3 DNA is TGTGCCACCAAGACAAGCGATCAGCCCCAGCATTTT.

This chain joins TRBV20-1 and TRBJ1-6, with D maybe TRBD1 (6 bases). CDR1 is DFQATT and CDR2 is SNEGSKA in the germline V gene (reference sequence). The CDR3 has 19 residues. V lost 6 bases and J lost 7, with 31 bases in between. The CDR3 bases are TGCAGTGCAAGAAGGGGCAACAGGGTCTCCGCGAACGAAAATTCACCCCTCCACTTT. Translating it yields CSARRGNRVSANENSPLHF.

CDR3 region: CASSTIRSNQPQHF. DNA of the CDR3: TGTGCCAGCAGCACTATAAGGAGCAATCAGCCCCAGCATTTT. The genes are TRBV7-8 and TRBJ1-5; D gene uncertain. There are 14 residues in the CDR3. The germline gives CDR1 SGHVS, CDR2 FQNEAQ. V lost 5 bases and J 1 base, leaving 9 bases between the germline ends.

This chain links TRBV28 with TRBJ1-5; D unresolved. Germline assignment: CDR1 MDHEN and CDR2 SYDVKM. The V gene lost 4 bases and the J gene lost 9 bases, with 10 bases spanning the gap. The CDR3 is made up of 12 amino acids. In nucleotides, the CDR3 is TGTGCCAGCAGTTATAGAGGGAGGCCCCAGCATTTT. Protein sequence: CASSYRGRPQHF.

This clonotype turned up a few times. The chain recombines TRBV24-1 with TRBJ2-1; D could derive from TRBD1 or TRBD2 (5 bases each). Germline V gene lookup returns CDR1 KGHDR and CDR2 SFDVKD. The CDR3 spans 17 residues. The V and J ends lost 4 bases and 6 bases respectively, with 21 bases between them. For the CDR3, the DNA is TGTGCCACCAGTGACCCCCCCGGAGCAGGGAGTTCCAATGAGCAGTTCTTC. It yields the protein CATSDPPGAGSSNEQFF.

The table lists this clonotype with a few counts. V usage is TRBV4-2 and J usage is TRBJ2-2, with D perhaps matching TRBD2 (6 bases). V was cut by 3 bases and J by 1 base, with 12 bases left in between. This CDR3 contains 16 residues. Germline lookup yields CDR1 LGHNA and CDR2 YNFKEQ. The CDR3: CASSQNRDLNTGELFF. The CDR3 nucleotides are TGTGCCAGCAGCCAGAACCGGGACTTGAACACCGGGGAGCTGTTTTTT.

This clonotype appeared a few times. The chain recombines TRBV20-1 with TRBJ1-5; tentative D call: TRBD1 (6 bases). The germline gives CDR1 DFQATT, CDR2 SNEGSKA (reference sequence). The germline V and J ends were trimmed by 5 bases and 4 bases, with 18 bases remaining between them. The CDR3 consists of 15 residues. The CDR3 bases are TGCAGTGCTGGGGGCGGGCTGGTAATTAATCAGCCCCAGCATTTT. Residues: CSAGGGLVINQPQHF.

This rearrangement joins TRBV6-5 to TRBJ2-2; 14 nucleotides line up with TRBD2. The CDR3 totals 16 residues. After removal of 5 bases from V and 7 bases from J, the junction contained 6 bases not matched to a gene. Per germline, CDR1 MNHEY and CDR2 SVGAGI. The CDR3 reads CASSVTGTSGSGELFF. The CDR3 bases are TGTGCCAGCAGTGTAACCGGGACTAGCGGGAGCGGGGAGCTGTTTTTT.

Regarding this clonotype: A much larger clone is a single base away; this may be a read error. The J gene is TRBJ2-7, the V gene TRBV4-3, with D unclear. Germline values: CDR1 LGHNA, CDR2 YSLEER. The germline V and J ends were trimmed by 0 bases and 0 bases, with 15 bases remaining between them. The CDR3 sequence is 17 residues long. The CDR3: CASSQECAWKSSYEQYF. The DNA of the CDR3 is TGCGCCAGCAGCCAAGAGTGCGCGTGGAAGAGCTCCTACGAGCAGTACTTC.